Below, 2 T cell receptor beta chains from the same sample are listed, as sequenced in a study of human T cells and chemical hapten exposure. TCRdb ran MiXCR on the RACE reads and lists one entry per CDR3 protein. This sample has roughly 380,000 distinct CDR3 sequences, with about 6% found just once. Time point given: patch test 2, 6 weeks after DPC sensitization. The treatment was: therapeutic diphenylcyclopropenone sensitization with weekly scalp DPC. The sequencing here drew on whole blood, taken in connection with sensitization to the hapten diphenylcyclopropenone (DPC). These receptors all come from a woman aged 18-29 years with alopecia areata. Some clones in this sample may be carry-over from other donors' samples.

This chain connects TRBV5-1 to TRBJ2-3; TRBD2 aligns across 9 bases. The CDR3 runs 20 residues. Germline assignment: CDR1 SGHRS and CDR2 YFSETQ. The J segment lost 1 base and the V segment lost 2 bases, leaving 17 bases of the junction unmatched. The CDR3: CASSFLPLAGTKGGTDTQYF. The CDR3 coding sequence is TGCGCCAGCAGCTTTTTACCTCTAGCGGGGACAAAGGGGGGCACAGATACGCAGTATTTT.

This clonotype was seen more than once but under ten times. The CDR3 DNA sequence: TGCGCCAGCAGCCAAGGAATCTCCCTTGGTGACAGGACCTACGAGCAGTACTTC. Protein sequence: CASSQGISLGDRTYEQYF. The chain uses TRBV4-3 and TRBJ2-7; D perhaps matches TRBD1 (6 bases). Germline CDR1 LGHNA, CDR2 YSLEER. The CDR3 has 18 residues. The V end lost 1 base, the J end lost 2 bases, and 21 bases lay between the germline ends.